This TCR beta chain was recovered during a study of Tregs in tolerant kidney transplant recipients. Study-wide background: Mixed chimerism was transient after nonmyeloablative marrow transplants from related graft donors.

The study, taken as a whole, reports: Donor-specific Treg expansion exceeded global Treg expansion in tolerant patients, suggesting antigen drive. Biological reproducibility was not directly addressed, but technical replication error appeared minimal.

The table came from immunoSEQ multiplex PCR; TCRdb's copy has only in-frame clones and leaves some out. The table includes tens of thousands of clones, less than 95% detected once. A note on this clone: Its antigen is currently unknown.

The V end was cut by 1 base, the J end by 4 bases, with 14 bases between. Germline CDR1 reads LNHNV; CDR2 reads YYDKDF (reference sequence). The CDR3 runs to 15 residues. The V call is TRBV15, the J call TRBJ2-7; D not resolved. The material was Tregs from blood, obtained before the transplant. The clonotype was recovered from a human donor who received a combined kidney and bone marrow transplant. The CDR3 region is CATSRGPVSGYEQYF. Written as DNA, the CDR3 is TGTGCCACCAGCAGAGGCCCCGTGAGTGGTTACGAGCAGTACTTC.